One sample yielded the 12 T cell receptor beta chains listed below, sequenced in a study of control samples from healthy donors and cancer patients (dated by TCRdb to between 2020 and 2021). Library creation used the immunoSEQ multiplex PCR assay. The source is immuneACCESS, and TCRdb retained only in-frame sequences with V and J called. Part of the clones is not carried over; for the studies checked, unresolved V genes explain less than half of this, and the remainder is unexplained. The sample profile shows 150,000 to 200,000 clones; roughly 94% of them were found once. The ten top clones hold over 6.5% of the sample. The specimen was blood. The origin of the receptors is a woman aged 40-49 years in good health.

The V gene is TRBV11-2, the J gene TRBJ2-7; TRBD2 aligns across 11 bases. This CDR3 is 16 amino acids long. J lost 6 bases, V lost 1 base, and 8 bases had no gene match. Germline V gene sequence: CDR1 SGHAT, CDR2 FQNNGV. CDR3 protein: CASSLVPSGRRGEQYF. In DNA form, the CDR3 reads TGTGCCAGCAGCTTAGTTCCTAGCGGGAGGAGGGGCGAGCAGTACTTC.

V and J are TRBV19 and TRBJ2-1, with a possible D match to TRBD2 (6 bases). Germline CDR1 LNHDA, CDR2 SQIVND (reference sequence). This CDR3 contains 14 residues. Trimming stripped 10 bases from V and 7 bases from J, with 20 bases between. The CDR3 protein is CATKGFSGVNEQFF. The CDR3 DNA follows: TGTGCCACCAAGGGATTTAGCGGAGTAAATGAGCAGTTCTTC.

The chain joins TRBV10-3 to TRBJ1-4, with D maybe TRBD1 (6 bases). CDR3 size: 12 residues. Germline-derived CDR1 and CDR2 are ENHRY and SYGVKD. Trimming stripped 9 bases from V and 8 bases from J, with 13 bases between. This CDR3 reads CAMYREGEKLFF. CDR3 nucleotide sequence: TGTGCCATGTACAGGGAGGGCGAAAAACTGTTTTTT.

V usage is TRBV5-4 and J usage is TRBJ1-3, with a tentative D call TRBD1 (6 bases). The CDR3 length is 15 residues. In germline, CDR1 is SGHNT, CDR2 YYREEE (reference sequence). Trimming took off 0 bases at V and 3 bases at J, with 10 bases between the two ends. The CDR3 is CASSLAGGSGNTIYF. DNA of the CDR3: TGTGCCAGCAGCTTGGCGGGGGGCAGTGGAAACACCATATATTTT.

V gene TRBV5-1 combines with J gene TRBJ2-3; D may correspond to TRBD1 or TRBD2 (5 bases each). CDR1 SGHRS and CDR2 YFSETQ come from the germline V gene. Trimming removed 4 bases from V and 2 bases from J, with 17 bases in between. The CDR3 spans 16 residues. CDR3 in amino acids: CASSRGPGPPTDTQYF. CDR3 DNA: TGCGCCAGCAGCCGGGGTCCGGGACCCCCCACAGATACGCAGTATTTT.

V is TRBV11-2 and J is TRBJ1-3, with D hard to call. CDR3 length: 15 amino acids. Germline values: CDR1 SGHAT, CDR2 FQNNGV. V shed 6 bases and J shed 4 bases, with 16 bases lying between them. The CDR3 sequence: CASRPEGFLGNTIYF. The CDR3 bases are TGTGCCAGCAGACCCGAGGGTTTCCTCGGAAACACCATATATTTT.

The chain is built from TRBV16 and TRBJ1-3; unclear D gene. CDR3 length: 13 residues. Between the trimmed V and J ends, which lost 0 bases and 4 bases, there was a span of 4 bases. CDR1 and CDR2 from the germline V gene are KGHSY and FQNENV. The CDR3 sequence is CASSQSDGNTIYF. CDR3 bases: TGTGCCAGCAGCCAATCGGACGGAAACACCATATATTTT.

The chain is built from TRBV5-5 and TRBJ1-3; D unresolved. Germline assignment: CDR1 SGHKS and CDR2 YYEKEE (reference sequence). V shed 4 bases and J shed 2 bases, with 13 bases lying between them. The CDR3 runs 15 residues. The CDR3 loop reads CASSRSPGAGNTIYF. CDR3 coding DNA: TGTGCCAGCAGCCGGTCACCGGGAGCTGGAAACACCATATATTTT. The variable domain in full, completed from reference TRBV5-5 and TRBJ1-3, reads DAGVTQSPTHLIKTRGQQVTLRCSPISGHKSVSWYQQVLGQGPQFIFQYYEKEERGRGNFPDRFSARQFPNYSSELNVNALLLGDSALYLCASSRSPGAGNTIYFGEGSWLTVV.

This sequence joins TRBV30 and TRBJ1-3; 7 nucleotides line up with TRBD1. Per the germline V gene, CDR1 is GTSNPN and CDR2 is SVGIG (reference sequence). The CDR3 sequence is 13 residues long. V lost 6 bases, J lost 2 bases, and 4 bases stayed unmatched. CDR3 coding DNA: TGTGCCTGTACCCAGGGGGCTGGAAACACCATATATTTT. It yields the protein CACTQGAGNTIYF.

The gene calls are TRBV6-6 and TRBJ2-5, with a possible D match to TRBD1 (5 bases). Germline V gene lookup returns CDR1 MNHNY and CDR2 SVGAGI (reference sequence). There are 11 residues in the CDR3. The CDR3 nucleotides read TGTGCGGCAGGGCAGCAAGAGACCCAGTACTTC. It is translated as CAAGQQETQYF.

The chain couples TRBV29-1 to TRBJ1-2, with D possibly matching TRBD1 (5 bases). The CDR3 has 11 residues. Looked up from germline, CDR1 is SQVTM and CDR2 is ANQGSEA. The germline V and J ends were trimmed by 1 base and 11 bases, with 11 bases remaining between them. The DNA for the CDR3 is TGCAGCGTTGAAGGGCAGGGTCTATACACCTTC. Protein product: CSVEGQGLYTF.

V usage is TRBV7-2 and J usage is TRBJ1-2; 7 nucleotides agree with TRBD1. The CDR3 spans 14 residues. V gave up 5 bases and J gave up 4 bases; unmatched junction bases: 7. Per germline, CDR1 SGHTA and CDR2 FQGNSA. CDR3 protein: CASSVTGQSYGYTF. In DNA form, the CDR3 reads TGTGCCAGCAGCGTGACGGGACAGTCCTATGGCTACACCTTC.